This T cell receptor (beta chain) emerged from a study of regulatory T cells in long-lasting Graves disease. The table lists this clonotype with many counts. This CDR3 has 14 amino acids. V lost 5 bases, J lost 4 bases, and 14 bases lay in between. CDR1 is LGHNT, CDR2 FRNRAP, per germline. According to the study, TCR beta libraries were built with iRepertoire HTBI primers and CDR3-region Arm-PCR. TCRdb processed the multiplex PCR reads anew with MiXCR; each CDR3 protein has one entry. Among 500,000 or so distinct CDR3 sequences listed, about 16% were seen once. Documented time point: newly diagnosed GD, antithyroid drugs for less than 3 months. Following extraction of RNA from PBMCs, that RNA was used to make the TCR library. These data were likewise used in another study, on T cells in Graves' hyperthyroidism and ophthalmopathy.

This sequence was found in a woman aged 35-65 years with Graves disease. The V gene is TRBV12-5, the J gene TRBJ2-5, with a possible D match to TRBD2 (7 bases). The source was peripheral blood mononuclear cells (PBMCs), collected at new diagnosis, from a patient treated with antithyroid drugs. CDR3 amino acids: CASGEGGTGETQYF. In nucleotides, the CDR3 is TGTGCTAGTGGTGAGGGGGGGACGGGAGAGACCCAGTACTTC.